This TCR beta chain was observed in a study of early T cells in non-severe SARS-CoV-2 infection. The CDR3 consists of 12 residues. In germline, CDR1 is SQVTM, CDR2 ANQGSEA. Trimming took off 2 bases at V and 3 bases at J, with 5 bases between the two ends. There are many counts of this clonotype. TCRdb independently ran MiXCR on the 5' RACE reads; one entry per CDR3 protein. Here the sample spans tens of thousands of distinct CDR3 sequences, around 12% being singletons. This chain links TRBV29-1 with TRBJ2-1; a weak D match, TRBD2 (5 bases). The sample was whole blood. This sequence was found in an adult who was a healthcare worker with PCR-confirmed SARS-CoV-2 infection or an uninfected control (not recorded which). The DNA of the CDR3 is TGCAGCGTTGAACGGGACTACAATGAGCAGTTCTTC. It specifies CSVERDYNEQFF.